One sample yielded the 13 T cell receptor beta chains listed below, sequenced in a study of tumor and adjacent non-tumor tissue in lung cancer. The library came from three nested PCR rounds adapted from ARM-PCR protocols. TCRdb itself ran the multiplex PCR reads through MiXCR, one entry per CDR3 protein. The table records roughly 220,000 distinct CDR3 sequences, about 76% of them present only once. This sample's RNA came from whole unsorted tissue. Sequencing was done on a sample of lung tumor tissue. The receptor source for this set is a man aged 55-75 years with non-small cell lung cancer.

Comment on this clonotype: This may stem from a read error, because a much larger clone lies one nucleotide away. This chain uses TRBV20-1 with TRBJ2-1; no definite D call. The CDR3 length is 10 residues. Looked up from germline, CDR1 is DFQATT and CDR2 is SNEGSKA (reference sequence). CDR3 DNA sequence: TGCAGCGCAAATCGGGATGAGCAGTTCTTC. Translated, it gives CSANRDEQFF.

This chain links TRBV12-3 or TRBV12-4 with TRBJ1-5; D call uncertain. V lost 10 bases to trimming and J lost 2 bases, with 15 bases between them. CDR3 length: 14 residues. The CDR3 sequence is CANTASWGNQPQHF. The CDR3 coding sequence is TGTGCCAACACGGCCTCATGGGGCAATCAGCCCCAGCATTTT.

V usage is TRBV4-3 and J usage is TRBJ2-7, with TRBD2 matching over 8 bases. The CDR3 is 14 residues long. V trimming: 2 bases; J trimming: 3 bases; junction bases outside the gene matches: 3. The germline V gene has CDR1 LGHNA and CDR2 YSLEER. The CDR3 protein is CASSQSGSHYEQYF. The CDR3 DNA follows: TGCGCCAGCAGCCAAAGCGGGAGCCACTACGAGCAGTACTTC.

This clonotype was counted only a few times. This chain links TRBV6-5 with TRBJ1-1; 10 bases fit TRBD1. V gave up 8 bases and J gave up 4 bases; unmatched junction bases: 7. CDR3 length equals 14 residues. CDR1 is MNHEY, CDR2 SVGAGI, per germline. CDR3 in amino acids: CASLTRQGATEAFF. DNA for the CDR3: TGTGCCAGCCTGACAAGACAGGGGGCCACTGAAGCTTTCTTT.

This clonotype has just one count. The CDR3 nucleotides are TGTGCCAGCAGCGAACAGGGTGGCTTATATACGCAGTATTTT. This translates into CASSEQGGLYTQYF. The rearrangement links TRBV9 to TRBJ2-3; possibly TRBD1 for D (6 bases). Germline CDR1 reads SGDLS; CDR2 reads YYNGEE. V lost 3 bases and J lost 7, with 15 bases in between. This CDR3 is built from 14 residues.

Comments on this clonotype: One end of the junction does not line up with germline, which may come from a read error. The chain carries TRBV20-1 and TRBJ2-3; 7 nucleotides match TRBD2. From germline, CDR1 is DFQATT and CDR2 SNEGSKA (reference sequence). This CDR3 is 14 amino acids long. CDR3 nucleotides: TGCAGTGCCAGTCCCGTAACTAGCGCAGATTCGCAGTATTTT. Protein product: CSASPVTSADSQYF.

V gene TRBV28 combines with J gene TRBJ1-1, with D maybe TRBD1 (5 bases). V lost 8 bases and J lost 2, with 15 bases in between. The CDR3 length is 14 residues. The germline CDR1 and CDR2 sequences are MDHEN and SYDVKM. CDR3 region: CASRSGGLNTEAFF. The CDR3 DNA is TGTGCCAGCCGTAGCGGGGGATTAAACACTGAAGCTTTCTTT.

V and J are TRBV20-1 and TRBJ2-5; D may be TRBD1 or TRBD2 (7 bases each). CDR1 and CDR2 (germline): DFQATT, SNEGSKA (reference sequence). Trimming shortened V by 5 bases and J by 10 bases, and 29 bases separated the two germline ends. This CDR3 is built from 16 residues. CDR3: CSAPGGRETPIDIQYF. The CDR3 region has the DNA TGCAGTGCTCCAGGGGGGCGGGAGACCCCAATTGATATCCAGTACTTC.

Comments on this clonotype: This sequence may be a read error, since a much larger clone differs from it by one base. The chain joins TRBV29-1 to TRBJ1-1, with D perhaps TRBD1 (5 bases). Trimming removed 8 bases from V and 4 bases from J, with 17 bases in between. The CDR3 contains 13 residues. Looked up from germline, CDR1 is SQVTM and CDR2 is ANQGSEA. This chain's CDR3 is CSHAVGAITEAFF. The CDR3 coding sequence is TGCAGCCATGCGGTCGGGGCCATCACTGAAGCTTTCTTT. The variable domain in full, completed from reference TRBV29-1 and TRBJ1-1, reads SAVISQKPSRDICQRGTSLTIQCQVDSQVTMMFWYRQQPGQSLTLIATANQGSEATYESGFVIDKFPISRPNLTFSTLTVSNMSPEDSSIYLCSHAVGAITEAFFGQGTRLTVV.

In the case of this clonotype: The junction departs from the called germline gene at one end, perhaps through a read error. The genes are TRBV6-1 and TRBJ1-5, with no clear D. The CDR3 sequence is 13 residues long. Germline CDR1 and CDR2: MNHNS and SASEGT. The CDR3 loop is CAGDLGVNQPKHF. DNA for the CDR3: TGTGCCGGAGATCTGGGAGTCAATCAGCCCAAGCATTTT.

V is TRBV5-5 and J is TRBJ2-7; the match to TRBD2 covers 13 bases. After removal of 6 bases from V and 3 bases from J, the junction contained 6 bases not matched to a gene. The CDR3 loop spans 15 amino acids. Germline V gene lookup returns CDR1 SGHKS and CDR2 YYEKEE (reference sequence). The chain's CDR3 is CASNFGTSGDYEQYF. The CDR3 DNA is TGTGCCAGCAACTTCGGGACTAGCGGGGACTACGAGCAGTACTTC.

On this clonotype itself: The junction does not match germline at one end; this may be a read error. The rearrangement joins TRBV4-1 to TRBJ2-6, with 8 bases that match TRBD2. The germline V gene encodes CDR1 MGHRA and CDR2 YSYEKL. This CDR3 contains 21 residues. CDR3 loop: CASSQATSGSAPYSGANVMTF. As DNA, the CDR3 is TGCGCCAGCAGCCAAGCCACTAGCGGATCTGCACCCTACTCTGGGGCCAACGTCATGACTTTC.

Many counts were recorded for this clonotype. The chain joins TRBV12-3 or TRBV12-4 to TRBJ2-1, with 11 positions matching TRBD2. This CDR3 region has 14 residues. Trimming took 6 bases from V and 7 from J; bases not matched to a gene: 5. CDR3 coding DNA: TGTGCCAGCAGACTAGCGGGAGAGGGGAATGAGCAGTTCTTC. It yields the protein CASRLAGEGNEQFF.